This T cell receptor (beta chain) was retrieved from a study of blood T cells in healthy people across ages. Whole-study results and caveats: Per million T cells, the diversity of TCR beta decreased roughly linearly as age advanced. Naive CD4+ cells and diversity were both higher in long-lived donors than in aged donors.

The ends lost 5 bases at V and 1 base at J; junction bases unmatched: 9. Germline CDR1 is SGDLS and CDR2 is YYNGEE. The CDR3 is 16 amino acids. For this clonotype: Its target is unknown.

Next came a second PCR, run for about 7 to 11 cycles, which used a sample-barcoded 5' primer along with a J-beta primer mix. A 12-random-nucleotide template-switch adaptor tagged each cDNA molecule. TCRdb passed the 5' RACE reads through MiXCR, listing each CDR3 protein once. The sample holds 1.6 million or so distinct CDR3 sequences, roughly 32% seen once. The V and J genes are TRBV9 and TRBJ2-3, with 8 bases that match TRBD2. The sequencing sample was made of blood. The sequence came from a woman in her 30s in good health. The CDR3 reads CASSTDSGEGTDTQYF. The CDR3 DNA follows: TGTGCCAGCAGTACTGATAGCGGGGAGGGCACAGATACGCAGTATTTT.